The 24 T cell receptor beta chains presented below share a single source sample, sequenced in a study of cytomegalovirus exposure and HLA in healthy donors. The method was immunoSEQ multiplex PCR; TCRdb's version includes in-frame clones alone and lacks a portion of them. Of more than 90,000 clones in the sample, about 88% were seen once. Sequenced material: PBMCs. Receptors originate from a man aged 18-30 years in good health and CMV-seropositive.

The chain couples TRBV4-2 to TRBJ2-3; TRBD2 is a possible D gene (7 bases). This CDR3 is 17 amino acids long. The V gene's germline CDR1 is LGHNA and CDR2 YNFKEQ. V was pared by 1 base and J by 2 bases, with 16 bases between. Here the CDR3 DNA reads TGTGCCAGCAGCCAAGGGGGAGGGGGGGCAAACACAGATACGCAGTATTTT. This sequence encodes CASSQGGGGANTDTQYF.

V usage is TRBV6-6 and J usage is TRBJ2-1, with 12 bases matching TRBD2. The V segment lost 6 bases and the J segment 7 bases; nucleotides outside the gene matches: 7. The germline V gene encodes CDR1 MNHNY and CDR2 SVGAGI (reference sequence). This CDR3 region has 15 residues. CDR3 bases: TGTGCCAGCAGACGACTAGCGGGGGTGGGGAATGAGCAGTTCTTC. Translating gives CASRRLAGVGNEQFF.

V and J are TRBV7-6 and TRBJ2-7, with 10 nucleotides matching TRBD1. V was pared by 3 bases and J by 4 bases, with 3 bases of the junction left unmatched. Germline V lookup: CDR1 SGHVS, CDR2 FNYEAQ. There are 14 residues in the CDR3. The CDR3 protein is CASSLDRGMYEQYF. The CDR3, as DNA: TGTGCCAGCAGCTTGGACAGGGGGATGTACGAGCAGTACTTC.

This chain joins TRBV6-1 and TRBJ2-5; D may be TRBD2 (6 bases). From germline, CDR1 is MNHNS and CDR2 SASEGT. V lost 8 bases and J 4 bases, leaving 17 bases between the germline ends. This CDR3 is built from 14 residues. The CDR3 sequence: CASQTGSEIETQYF. The CDR3 nucleotides are TGTGCCAGCCAGACCGGGAGCGAGATAGAGACCCAGTACTTC.

The rearrangement joins TRBV11-2 to TRBJ2-7; the match to TRBD1 covers 7 bases. The CDR3 covers 14 residues. From germline, CDR1 is SGHAT and CDR2 FQNNGV. The V and J ends lost 0 bases and 3 bases, in that order; junction bases with no gene match: 2. The CDR3 sequence: CASSLERQGYEQYF. The CDR3 nucleotides read TGTGCCAGCAGCTTAGAGAGACAGGGCTACGAGCAGTACTTC.

This clone was counted a single time. The gene calls are TRBV5-1 and TRBJ2-7; 10 positions agree with TRBD1. The CDR3 loop spans 14 amino acids. Germline V gives CDR1 SGHRS, CDR2 YFSETQ. The junction had 6 bases not matched to a gene; V was cut back by 4 bases and J by 5 bases. This CDR3 is CASSPGQGHHEQYF. DNA of the CDR3: TGCGCCAGCAGCCCGGGACAGGGGCACCACGAGCAGTACTTC.

The V call is TRBV7-8, the J call TRBJ1-4; 7 bases align to TRBD1. The V segment lost 5 bases and the J segment 6 bases; nucleotides outside the gene matches: 6. The germline CDR1 and CDR2 sequences are SGHVS and FQNEAQ. This CDR3 region has 14 residues. The CDR3 DNA reads as TGTGCCAGCAGCAATACCGGGACAGATGAAAAACTGTTTTTT. Translating gives CASSNTGTDEKLFF.

CDR3 bases: TGTGCCAGCAGCTTGGTCTTCTTATGGGGACAGGGCGGCTACACCTTC. This gives the protein CASSLVFLWGQGGYTF. The chain is built from TRBV5-8 and TRBJ1-2; 9 bases map to TRBD1. The germline V gene encodes CDR1 SGHTS and CDR2 YDEGEE. J gave up 8 bases and V 0 bases, and 11 bases lay outside the gene matches. The CDR3 has 16 amino acids. The complete variable domain, with remaining parts taken from reference TRBV5-8 and TRBJ1-2, reads EAGVTQSPTHLIKTRGQQATLRCSPISGHTSVYWYQQALGLGLQFLLWYDEGEERNRGNFPPRFSGRQFPNYSSELNVNALELEDSALYLCASSLVFLWGQGGYTFGSGTRLTVV.

The rearrangement uses TRBV6-6 and TRBJ2-5; 7 bases map to TRBD1. The V gene end was trimmed by 4 bases and the J gene end by 4 bases; junction bases not matched to a gene: 3. CDR1 is MNHNY, CDR2 SVGAGI, per germline (reference sequence). CDR3 size: 13 residues. CDR3 DNA sequence: TGTGCCAGCAGTTTACAGGGGAGAGAGACCCAGTACTTC. Translation: CASSLQGRETQYF.

The gene calls are TRBV7-2 and TRBJ2-7; 11 nucleotides align to TRBD2. The ends lost 5 bases at V and 4 bases at J; junction bases unmatched: 10. The CDR3 spans 16 residues. CDR1 and CDR2 from the germline V gene are SGHTA and FQGNSA. As DNA, the CDR3 is TGTGCCAGCAGCCGGAGCATAGCGGGGGGGCAGTACGAGCAGTACTTC. Translating gives CASSRSIAGGQYEQYF. The full variable domain, with the rest looked up from reference TRBV7-2 and TRBJ2-7, is GAGVSQSPSNKVTEKGKDVELRCDPISGHTALYWYRQSLGQGLEFLIYFQGNSAPDKSGLPSDRFSAERTGGSVSTLTIQRTQQEDSAVYLCASSRSIAGGQYEQYFGPGTRLTVT.

This clone was recorded once. The chain carries TRBV6-5 and TRBJ1-6, with 8 bases fitting TRBD1. Germline lookup yields CDR1 MNHEY and CDR2 SVGAGI. The CDR3 extends over 15 amino acids. Unmatched junction bases numbered 8, after V lost 5 bases and J lost 8 bases. Here the CDR3 reads CASSRGQAQHSPLHF. In DNA, the CDR3 is TGTGCCAGCAGTAGGGGACAGGCTCAACATTCACCCCTCCACTTT.

The chain couples TRBV11-3 to TRBJ2-1; D gene ambiguous. V lost 3 bases to trimming and J lost 0 bases, with 12 bases between them. Germline V gives CDR1 SGHNT, CDR2 YENEEA. This CDR3 has 16 residues. CDR3 sequence reads: CASSFRGTSSYNEQFF. The CDR3 DNA sequence: TGTGCCAGCAGCTTCCGAGGTACGAGCTCCTACAATGAGCAGTTCTTC.

The V and J genes are TRBV10-1 and TRBJ1-1; TRBD1 aligns across 9 bases. This CDR3 is 12 amino acids long. V lost 6 bases, J lost 11 bases, and 7 bases stayed unmatched. Germline-derived CDR1 and CDR2 are WNHNN and SYGVQD (reference sequence). CDR3 protein: CASRTGTGKAFF. For the CDR3, the DNA is TGCGCCAGCAGGACCGGGACAGGGAAGGCTTTCTTT.

The chain uses TRBV29-1 and TRBJ2-2, with D hard to call. Germline V lookup: CDR1 SQVTM, CDR2 ANQGSEA. CDR3 length: 13 amino acids. The ends were cut back, 7 bases at V and 1 base at J, with 10 bases in the middle. For the CDR3, the DNA is TGCAGCGGGCAGACACAGAACACCGGGGAGCTGTTTTTT. Translation gives CSGQTQNTGELFF.

Note on this clone: Other DNA sequences from this sample encode an identical CDR3 as well. This sequence joins TRBV6-5 and TRBJ1-5; D gene uncertain. The germline V and J ends were trimmed by 5 bases and 4 bases, with 9 bases remaining between them. CDR1 is MNHEY and CDR2 is SVGAGI in the germline V gene. The CDR3 spans 13 residues. For the CDR3, the DNA is TGTGCCAGCAGTCTAACGGGGAATCAGCCCCAGCATTTT. Amino acid sequence: CASSLTGNQPQHF.

On this clone itself: The same CDR3 can be traced to other DNA sequences in this sample. The V call is TRBV7-9, the J call TRBJ1-2, with 12 bases fitting TRBD1. This CDR3 has 15 amino acids. With 5 bases clipped from V and 7 bases from J, the junction kept 8 bases outside the gene matches. Germline values: CDR1 SEHNR, CDR2 FQNEAQ (reference sequence). The CDR3 DNA is TGTGCCAGCAGCGTACCGGGACAGGGGGCGGGTGGCTACACCTTC. Amino acids: CASSVPGQGAGGYTF.

The V gene is TRBV10-1, the J gene TRBJ2-2, with 7 bases identical to TRBD1. The CDR3 loop spans 17 amino acids. V lost 6 bases to trimming and J lost 3 bases; unmatched junction nucleotides: 13. Germline CDR1 reads WNHNN; CDR2 reads SYGVQD (reference sequence). CDR3 region: CASRALTGEVDTGELFF. As DNA, the CDR3 is TGCGCCAGCAGGGCCCTAACAGGGGAAGTCGACACCGGGGAGCTGTTTTTT.

The rearrangement uses TRBV7-9 and TRBJ2-7; 7 bases match TRBD1. Germline V gives CDR1 SEHNR, CDR2 FQNEAQ (reference sequence). CDR3 size: 15 residues. Losses at the gene ends were 4 bases for V and 0 bases for J; bases not matched to a gene: 6. The CDR3 DNA reads as TGTGCCAGCAGCTCTTACAGGGGAAACTCCTACGAGCAGTACTTC. Translation: CASSSYRGNSYEQYF.

The chain carries TRBV28 and TRBJ1-4; no reliable D call. The V and J ends lost 6 bases and 5 bases respectively, with 16 bases between them. Germline-derived CDR1 and CDR2 are MDHEN and SYDVKM. This CDR3 is built from 15 residues. The DNA of the CDR3 is TGTGCCAGCAGAGAAGGCCGGGATCCAAATGAAAAACTGTTTTTT. The encoded protein is CASREGRDPNEKLFF.

The chain is built from TRBV6-1 and TRBJ2-7; no reliable D call. Germline V CDR1 and CDR2: MNHNS, SASEGT. The CDR3 contains 11 residues. The V and J ends lost 5 bases and 3 bases respectively, with 5 bases between them. The CDR3 DNA sequence: TGTGCCAGCAGTCAGTACTACGAGCAGTACTTC. Translation: CASSQYYEQYF.

The chain combines TRBV11-2 with TRBJ2-3, with D tentatively TRBD1 (6 bases). Trimming pared 1 base from V and 1 base from J, leaving 6 bases between. Germline CDR1 and CDR2: SGHAT and FQNNGV. The CDR3 runs 14 residues. This CDR3 reads CASSLGQGTDTQYF. In DNA, the CDR3 is TGTGCCAGCAGCTTAGGACAGGGCACAGATACGCAGTATTTT.

The V gene is TRBV19, the J gene TRBJ1-1; D possibly corresponds to TRBD1 (5 bases). V was clipped by 3 bases and J by 4 bases, with 12 bases between them. Germline V gene sequence: CDR1 LNHDA, CDR2 SQIVND (reference sequence). The length of the CDR3 is 14 residues. The CDR3 spells CASSMVGGGTEAFF. The CDR3 DNA follows: TGTGCCAGTAGTATGGTCGGGGGTGGCACTGAAGCTTTCTTT.

This clone was counted a few times. The V call is TRBV7-8, the J call TRBJ1-5, with D tentatively TRBD1 (5 bases). This CDR3 has 15 residues. V was shortened by 1 base and J by 4 bases, with 11 bases between the two germline ends. From germline, CDR1 is SGHVS and CDR2 FQNEAQ. The DNA of the CDR3 is TGTGCCAGCAGCTTAGAATGGGGGGGGAATCAGCCCCAGCATTTT. Translated, it gives CASSLEWGGNQPQHF.

The chain uses TRBV7-2 and TRBJ1-5, with D uncertain. Trimming pared 5 bases from V and 0 bases from J, leaving 11 bases between. The CDR3 is 15 residues long. Germline V lookup: CDR1 SGHTA, CDR2 FQGNSA. CDR3 amino acids: CASSASSYSNQPQHF. The CDR3 DNA reads TGTGCCAGCAGCGCCAGTTCTTATAGCAATCAGCCCCAGCATTTT.